This T cell receptor (beta chain) was obtained from a study of cytomegalovirus exposure and HLA in healthy donors. Study-level findings and limits: Most sequenced TCRs were rare (though some public TCRs occurred in many donors). With high specificity and sensitivity, the classifier reportedly diagnosed cytomegalovirus status. Versus the 666-donor mean, an Asian-associated ancestry cluster reportedly showed fewer N-insertions in a later analysis.

Unmatched junction bases numbered 10, after V lost 7 bases and J lost 3 bases. The CDR3 runs to 16 residues. Germline V gene lookup returns CDR1 ENHRY and CDR2 SYGVKD. The study ran its PCR with 60 Vbeta and 13 Jbeta primers. Using immunoSEQ multiplex PCR, the repertoire was profiled, and TCRdb retains in-frame clones only, with some absent. The top ten hold 1% of the sample, which has approximately 170,000 clones, 85% seen once. Concerning this clone: What it recognizes is unknown.

The origin of this receptor is a boy aged 2-15 years in good health and CMV-seronegative. Material for sequencing was PBMCs. The rearrangement joins TRBV10-3 to TRBJ2-2; 8 nucleotides line up with TRBD2. CDR3 DNA: TGTGCCATCAAACCCCGGGGGGGCAAGGACACCGGGGAGCTGTTTTTT. The encoded protein is CAIKPRGGKDTGELFF.